A single sample gave rise to the 25 T cell receptor beta chains below, sequenced in a study of control samples from healthy donors and cancer patients. Profiling relied on immunoSEQ multiplex PCR, and the TCRdb table lists in-frame clones only, not all of them. The sample includes around 83,000 clones, 93% of them seen just once. The material sequenced was PBMCs. Receptors were obtained from a middle-aged woman with lung cancer.

The chain uses TRBV12-5 and TRBJ1-2, with 11 nucleotides matching TRBD1. V shed 4 bases and J 7 bases; nucleotides not matched to a gene: 2. Per germline, CDR1 LGHNT and CDR2 FRNRAP. This CDR3 comprises 13 residues. The CDR3 coding sequence is TGTGCTAGTGGTTCGGACAGGGGGCTTGGCTACACCTTC. It encodes CASGSDRGLGYTF.

This chain connects TRBV9 to TRBJ2-5, with 9 bases fitting TRBD2. This CDR3 contains 18 residues. CDR1 and CDR2 from the germline V gene are SGDLS and YYNGEE. After removal of 0 bases from V and 5 bases from J, the junction contained 14 bases not matched to a gene. The CDR3 loop reads CASSVDPRGSGGQETQYF. For the CDR3, the DNA is TGTGCCAGCAGCGTAGACCCCCGAGGTAGCGGGGGTCAGGAGACCCAGTACTTC.

V is TRBV7-6 and J is TRBJ2-1; TRBD2 agrees at 15 bases. This CDR3 has 16 residues. Unmatched junction bases numbered 6, after V lost 2 bases and J lost 10 bases. Per the germline V gene, CDR1 is SGHVS and CDR2 is FNYEAQ. The CDR3 protein is CASSLFSGTSGGEQFF. The CDR3 coding sequence is TGTGCCAGCAGCTTATTCTCCGGGACTAGCGGGGGGGAGCAGTTCTTC.

This rearrangement joins TRBV18 to TRBJ2-7; no definite D call. The germline CDR1 and CDR2 sequences are KGHSH and LQKENI. There are 16 residues in the CDR3. Trimming cost V 2 bases and J 0 bases, with 14 bases left between them. CDR3 residues: CASSPLVTGSSYEQYF. The CDR3, as DNA: TGTGCCAGCTCACCATTGGTCACTGGAAGCTCCTACGAGCAGTACTTC.

This clone was picked up a small number of times. The J gene is TRBJ1-6, the V gene TRBV28, with D unclear. V gave up 2 bases and J gave up 6 bases, with 11 bases separating them. The germline gives CDR1 MDHEN, CDR2 SYDVKM. The CDR3 loop spans 15 amino acids. CDR3 amino acids: CASSLRGILNSPLHF. CDR3 coding DNA: TGTGCCAGCAGTTTACGGGGTATCCTTAATTCACCCCTCCACTTT.

This rearrangement joins TRBV5-5 to TRBJ1-4; D is undetermined. CDR1 and CDR2 (germline): SGHKS, YYEKEE (reference sequence). This CDR3 has 16 amino acids. Trimming left V 1 base short and J 0 bases short, with 10 bases between. As DNA, the CDR3 is TGTGCCAGCAGCTTGAGAGGACTTACAACTAATGAAAAACTGTTTTTT. This translates into CASSLRGLTTNEKLFF. Drawing the rest from reference TRBV5-5 and TRBJ1-4, the complete variable domain is DAGVTQSPTHLIKTRGQQVTLRCSPISGHKSVSWYQQVLGQGPQFIFQYYEKEERGRGNFPDRFSARQFPNYSSELNVNALLLGDSALYLCASSLRGLTTNEKLFFGSGTQLSVL.

V gene TRBV10-3 combines with J gene TRBJ1-3; TRBD1 might be the D (6 bases). Trimming removed 2 bases at V and 4 bases at J, with 12 bases between. Germline values: CDR1 ENHRY, CDR2 SYGVKD. The CDR3 length is 15 residues. The DNA for the CDR3 is TGTGCCATCAGTGAGCGGGGGGCTAGAGGAAACACCATATATTTT. Translated: CAISERGARGNTIYF.

J is TRBJ2-7 and V is TRBV5-1, with TRBD1 matching 8 bases. The V gene's germline CDR1 is SGHRS and CDR2 YFSETQ. The junction had 7 bases not matched to a gene; V was cut back by 5 bases and J by 3 bases. The CDR3 consists of 14 residues. In DNA form, the CDR3 reads TGCGCCAGCAGGTTGACAGGGGAGTACTACGAGCAGTACTTC. The encoded protein is CASRLTGEYYEQYF.

The chain is built from TRBV19 and TRBJ1-4; no definite D call. The CDR3 length is 14 residues. Trimming pared 7 bases from V and 4 bases from J, leaving 13 bases between. Per the germline V gene, CDR1 is LNHDA and CDR2 is SQIVND (reference sequence). DNA for the CDR3: TGTGCCAGTATAAGAGGCGGGAATAATGAAAAACTGTTTTTT. Translated, it gives CASIRGGNNEKLFF.

V usage is TRBV3-1 (or the pseudogene TRBV3-2) and J usage is TRBJ1-1; D is unclear. Germline-derived CDR1 and CDR2 are LGHDT and YNNKEL (reference sequence). Trimming removed 0 bases at V and 3 bases at J, with 11 bases between. CDR3 length equals 15 residues. The CDR3 region has the DNA TGTGCCAGCAGCCAAGAACGAGGGCTGTACACTGAAGCTTTCTTT. Protein: CASSQERGLYTEAFF.

This clone was counted only a few times. The J gene is TRBJ2-7, the V gene TRBV30; D may be TRBD1 or TRBD2 (5 bases each). V lost 4 bases and J 4 bases, leaving 20 bases between the germline ends. CDR1 GTSNPN and CDR2 SVGIG come from the germline V gene (reference sequence). The CDR3 contains 15 residues. In DNA form, the CDR3 reads TGTGCCTGGAACCTCGGAGTGGGGGTTTGGTACGAGCAGTACTTC. Protein sequence: CAWNLGVGVWYEQYF. Full variable domain (outside the CDR3, taken from reference TRBV30 and TRBJ2-7): SQTIHQWPATLVQPVGSPLSLECTVEGTSNPNLYWYRQAAGRGLQLLFYSVGIGQISSEVPQNLSASRPQDRQFILSSKKLLLSDSGFYLCAWNLGVGVWYEQYFGPGTRLTVT.

This clone came up a few times. The chain's CDR3 is CASTGQGSFEQYF. The CDR3 nucleotides read TGTGCCAGCACTGGACAGGGGAGCTTCGAGCAGTACTTC. The V and J genes are TRBV2 and TRBJ2-7; 9 bases line up with TRBD1. With 7 bases clipped from V and 6 bases from J, the junction kept 7 bases outside the gene matches. CDR1 is SNHLY, CDR2 FYNNEI, per germline. The CDR3 sequence is 13 residues long.

This sequence joins TRBV7-9 and TRBJ2-5; D is uncertain. CDR3 length: 16 amino acids. Trimming shortened V by 1 base and J by 2 bases, and 14 bases separated the two germline ends. Germline assignment: CDR1 SEHNR and CDR2 FQNEAQ (reference sequence). The CDR3 DNA sequence: TGTGCCAGCAGCTTAGATAGGTCACAGCCTCAAGAGACCCAGTACTTC. Its translation: CASSLDRSQPQETQYF.

The chain is built from TRBV9 and TRBJ1-2, with D unresolved. V lost 2 bases to trimming and J lost 7 bases, with 9 bases between them. The CDR3 totals 12 residues. Germline loops: CDR1 SGDLS, CDR2 YYNGEE. CDR3 in DNA: TGTGCCAGCAGCGTGGATGTCGGTGGCTACACCTTC. It specifies CASSVDVGGYTF.

The J gene is TRBJ2-1, the V gene TRBV7-9, with TRBD2 matching 16 bases. J was trimmed by 2 bases and V by 7 bases; bases with no gene match: 5. CDR1 is SEHNR and CDR2 is FQNEAQ in the germline V gene (reference sequence). The CDR3 has 17 amino acids. The chain's CDR3 is CASISGLAGGAYNEQFF. For the CDR3, the DNA is TGTGCCAGCATCTCGGGACTAGCGGGAGGGGCCTACAATGAGCAGTTCTTC.

The rearrangement joins TRBV5-1 to TRBJ1-2; a possible D gene is TRBD1 (6 bases). Per germline, CDR1 SGHRS and CDR2 YFSETQ. This CDR3 region has 14 residues. V shed 4 bases and J shed 6 bases, with 16 bases lying between them. CDR3 loop: CASSTGTGADGYTF. CDR3 bases: TGCGCCAGCAGCACTGGAACGGGGGCTGATGGCTACACCTTC.

The genes are TRBV13 and TRBJ2-7; no clear D gene. Germline V gives CDR1 PRHDT, CDR2 FYEKMQ (reference sequence). CDR3 length: 14 amino acids. V was cut by 5 bases and J by 1 base, with 12 bases left in between. CDR3 loop: CASSPGRNSYEQYF. The CDR3 coding sequence is TGTGCCAGCAGCCCAGGACGGAATTCCTACGAGCAGTACTTC.

This chain uses TRBV28 with TRBJ1-3; no definite D call. Germline CDR1 is MDHEN and CDR2 is SYDVKM. Deletions cut 7 bases from V and 2 bases from J, with 15 bases between. The CDR3 is 15 amino acids. The CDR3, as DNA: TGTGCCAGCACTCCCCCGAGGTTGGCTGGAAACACCATATATTTT. It codes for CASTPPRLAGNTIYF.

J is TRBJ2-1 and V is TRBV11-2; tentatively, D is TRBD2 (5 bases). This CDR3 is 15 amino acids long. V was trimmed by 7 bases and J by 5 bases, leaving 18 bases between them. Germline CDR1 reads SGHAT; CDR2 reads FQNNGV. The CDR3 DNA reads TGTGCCAGCATCCACGGGCGGGTTTCGGACAATGAGCAGTTCTTC. It encodes CASIHGRVSDNEQFF.

A single count supports this clone. Other DNA sequences in the same sample also yield this CDR3. The rearrangement joins TRBV6-5 to TRBJ1-1, with D possibly TRBD1 on 5 matching bases. The CDR3 consists of 13 residues. Germline V CDR1 and CDR2: MNHEY, SVGAGI. The ends were cut back, 2 bases at V and 1 base at J, with 5 bases in the middle. This CDR3 is CASSYGGNTEAFF. In nucleotides, the CDR3 is TGTGCCAGCAGTTACGGGGGGAACACTGAAGCTTTCTTT.

The rearrangement uses TRBV6-5 and TRBJ1-2, with D maybe TRBD1 (5 bases). Between the trimmed V and J ends, which lost 6 bases and 0 bases, there was a span of 14 bases. Germline V gene data show CDR1 as MNHEY and CDR2 as SVGAGI. CDR3 size: 15 residues. The CDR3, as DNA: TGTGCCAGCAGCTGGGGGGGATTAGCTAACTATGGCTACACCTTC. It codes for CASSWGGLANYGYTF.

The chain combines TRBV12-3 or TRBV12-4 with TRBJ2-7; D is unclear. The CDR3 has 12 residues. Trimming removed 6 bases from V and 2 bases from J, with 8 bases in between. In DNA, the CDR3 is TGTGCCAGCAGCCAAGGCACCTACGAGCAGTACTTC. This codes for CASSQGTYEQYF.

This clone was recorded only once. This CDR3 is CASSANSGTGGRGYTF. CDR3 DNA: TGTGCCAGCAGCGCGAACTCAGGGACAGGGGGCCGTGGCTACACCTTC. The chain is built from TRBV9 and TRBJ1-2; 12 nucleotides match TRBD1. This CDR3 contains 16 residues. Trimming at V came to 3 bases and at J to 7 bases, leaving 10 bases not matched to a gene. The germline gives CDR1 SGDLS, CDR2 YYNGEE.

The chain is built from TRBV11-2 and TRBJ2-7; D not resolved. The germline gives CDR1 SGHAT, CDR2 FQNNGV. Trimming left V 2 bases short and J 4 bases short, with 12 bases between. The length of the CDR3 is 14 residues. CDR3 residues: CASSLFTTPYEQYF. CDR3 DNA sequence: TGTGCCAGCAGCTTATTTACAACCCCTTACGAGCAGTACTTC.

The CDR3 sequence is CAISDGGQGSFDGYTF. The CDR3 nucleotides are TGTGCCATCAGTGATGGTGGACAGGGATCTTTTGATGGCTACACCTTC. The rearrangement uses TRBV10-3 and TRBJ1-2, with 8 bases that match TRBD1. V lost 3 bases and J lost 6; bases outside the gene matches: 12. The germline V gene encodes CDR1 ENHRY and CDR2 SYGVKD. The CDR3 extends over 16 amino acids.